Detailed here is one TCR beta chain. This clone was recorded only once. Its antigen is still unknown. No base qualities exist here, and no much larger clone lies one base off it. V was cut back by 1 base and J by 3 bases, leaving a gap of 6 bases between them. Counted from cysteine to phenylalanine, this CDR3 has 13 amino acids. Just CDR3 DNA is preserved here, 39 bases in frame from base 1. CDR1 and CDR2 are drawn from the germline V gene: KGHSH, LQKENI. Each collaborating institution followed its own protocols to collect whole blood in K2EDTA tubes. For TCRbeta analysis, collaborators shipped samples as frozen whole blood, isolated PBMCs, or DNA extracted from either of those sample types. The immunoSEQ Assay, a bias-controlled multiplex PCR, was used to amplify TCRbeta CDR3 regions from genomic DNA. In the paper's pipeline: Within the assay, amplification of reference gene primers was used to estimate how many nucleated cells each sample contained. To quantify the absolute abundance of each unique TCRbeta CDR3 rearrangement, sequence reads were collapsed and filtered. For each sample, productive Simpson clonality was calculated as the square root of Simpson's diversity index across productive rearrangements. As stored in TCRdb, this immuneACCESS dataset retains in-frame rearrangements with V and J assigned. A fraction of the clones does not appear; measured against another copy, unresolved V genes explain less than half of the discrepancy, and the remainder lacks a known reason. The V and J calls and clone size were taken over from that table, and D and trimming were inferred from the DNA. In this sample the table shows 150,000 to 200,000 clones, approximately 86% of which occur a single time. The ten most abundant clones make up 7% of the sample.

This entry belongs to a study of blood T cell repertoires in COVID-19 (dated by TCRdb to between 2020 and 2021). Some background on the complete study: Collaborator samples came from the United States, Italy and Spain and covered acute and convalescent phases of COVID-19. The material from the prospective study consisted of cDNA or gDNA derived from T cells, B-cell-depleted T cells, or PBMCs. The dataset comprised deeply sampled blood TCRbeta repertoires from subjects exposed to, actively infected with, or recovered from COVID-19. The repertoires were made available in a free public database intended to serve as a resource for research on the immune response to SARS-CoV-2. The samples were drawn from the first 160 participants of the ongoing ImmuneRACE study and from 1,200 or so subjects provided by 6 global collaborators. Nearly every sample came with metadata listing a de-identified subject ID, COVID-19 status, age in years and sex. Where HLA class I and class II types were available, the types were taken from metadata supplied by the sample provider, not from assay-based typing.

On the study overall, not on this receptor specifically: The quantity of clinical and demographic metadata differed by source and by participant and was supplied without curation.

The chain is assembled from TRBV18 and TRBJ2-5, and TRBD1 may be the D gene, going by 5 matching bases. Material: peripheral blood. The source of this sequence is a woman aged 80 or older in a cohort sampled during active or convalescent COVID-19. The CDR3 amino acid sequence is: CASSPLREETQYF. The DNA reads TGTGCCAGCTCACCACTCAGGGAAGAGACCCAGTACTTC.